The 2 T cell receptor beta chains below were found in one sample sequenced in a study of T cells after posttransplantation cyclophosphamide. The assay was immunoSEQ multiplex PCR, and TCRdb's table has in-frame clones only and misses some. The sample records about 50,000 clones, 90% to 95% being singletons. Sequenced material: PBMCs. The source of these receptors is a woman aged 25 to 39 in good health and a related stem cell transplant donor.

This clone has more than one count but fewer than ten. This rearrangement joins TRBV30 to TRBJ1-5, with unresolved D. Germline V gives CDR1 GTSNPN, CDR2 SVGIG (reference sequence). This CDR3 is built from 16 residues. Trimming removed 0 bases from V and 3 bases from J, with 15 bases in between. The CDR3 here is CAWSVLVWAVNQPQHF. CDR3 coding DNA: TGTGCCTGGAGTGTACTTGTCTGGGCAGTCAATCAGCCCCAGCATTTT.

This chain joins TRBV19 and TRBJ1-2; possibly TRBD1 for D (5 bases). CDR1 LNHDA and CDR2 SQIVND come from the germline V gene (reference sequence). The V and J ends lost 5 bases and 0 bases respectively, with 13 bases between them. The CDR3 runs to 15 residues. CDR3 DNA: TGTGCCAGTAGTGTCCAGGGTCTAACTAACTATGGCTACACCTTC. Translating it yields CASSVQGLTNYGYTF.